The source of this T cell receptor beta chain is a study of regulatory T cells in long-lasting Graves disease. Sequencing libraries for TCR beta were prepared with iRepertoire HTBI primers and Arm-PCR of CDR3 regions. Each CDR3 protein gets one entry after TCRdb re-called the multiplex PCR reads with MiXCR. The sample gives approximately 290,000 distinct CDR3 sequences, approximately 20% of which show up once; roughly 50% is in the top ten. This sample's time point: persistent/refractory GD, antithyroid drugs over 5 years with positive TRAb. Extracted RNA from PBMCs served as the source of the TCR library. Trimming left V 7 bases short and J 0 bases short, with 10 bases between. CDR3 length: 13 amino acids. Germline V gives CDR1 SGHRS, CDR2 YFSETQ.

The sample consisted of peripheral blood mononuclear cells (PBMCs), taken when the disease was refractory, from a patient treated with antithyroid drugs. The source of this sequence is a female donor with Graves disease. This sequence joins TRBV5-1 and TRBJ1-1; D remains unclear. The CDR3 loop reads CASSTEMNTEAFF. CDR3 sequence (DNA): TGCGCCAGCTCAACAGAGATGAACACTGAAGCTTTCTTT.